A single sample is the source of the 23 T cell receptor beta chains below, sequenced in a study of blood T cell repertoires in COVID-19. Here immunoSEQ multiplex PCR was the method, and the copy in TCRdb shows in-frame clones only, minus some. The profile shows 200,000 to 250,000 clones, approximately 80% of them singletons. The sample consisted of peripheral blood. All receptors come from a man aged 80 or over with acute or convalescent COVID-19.

The chain recombines TRBV27 with TRBJ1-4; D not certain. Germline CDR1 reads MNHEY; CDR2 reads SMNVEV (reference sequence). This CDR3 spans 14 amino acids. V was clipped by 7 bases and J by 8 bases, with 17 bases between them. CDR3 loop: CASKEVRSSEKLFF. The DNA of the CDR3 is TGTGCCAGCAAAGAGGTCCGGTCGTCAGAAAAACTGTTTTTT.

This clone was found once. The identical CDR3 is also encoded by other nucleotide sequences in the sample. The chain combines TRBV6-5 with TRBJ1-3; 7 bases align to TRBD1. CDR3 length: 14 amino acids. The V and J ends lost 6 bases and 0 bases, in that order; junction bases with no gene match: 2. Germline CDR1 MNHEY, CDR2 SVGAGI. Written as DNA, the CDR3 is TGTGCCAGCAGGAGGGACAGCTCTGGAAACACCATATATTTT. It codes for CASRRDSSGNTIYF.

V and J are TRBV30 and TRBJ2-7; D call uncertain. Deletions cut 4 bases from V and 2 bases from J, with 12 bases between. The CDR3 totals 13 residues. Germline CDR1 GTSNPN, CDR2 SVGIG (reference sequence). The CDR3 nucleotides read TGTGCCTGGACCCCAGGTTCAGCCTACGAGCAGTACTTC. This gives the protein CAWTPGSAYEQYF.

The chain recombines TRBV19 with TRBJ1-6, with D perhaps matching TRBD1 (5 bases). V was cut by 1 base and J by 7 bases, with 11 bases left in between. Germline V lookup: CDR1 LNHDA, CDR2 SQIVND (reference sequence). CDR3 size: 15 residues. The CDR3 DNA reads TGTGCCAGTAGTATAGGCGGGGGGATGAATTCACCCCTCCACTTT. This codes for CASSIGGGMNSPLHF.

This clone was seen once. The genes are TRBV27 and TRBJ2-3; 8 bases fit TRBD2. The length of the CDR3 is 15 residues. After removal of 5 bases from V and 4 bases from J, the junction contained 8 bases not matched to a gene. Germline V gives CDR1 MNHEY, CDR2 SMNVEV (reference sequence). The CDR3 DNA sequence: TGTGCCAGCAGTCCCCCGCAGCGGGAGTCAGATACGCAGTATTTT. Translated, it gives CASSPPQRESDTQYF.

The chain joins TRBV7-2 to TRBJ2-5; D call uncertain. Trimming pared 3 bases from V and 5 bases from J, leaving 16 bases between. CDR1 and CDR2 from the germline V gene are SGHTA and FQGNSA. The CDR3 totals 15 residues. The CDR3 coding sequence is TGTGCCAGCAGCTTCGACACCAACCCGGCGGAGACCCAGTACTTC. This translates into CASSFDTNPAETQYF.

This clone was detected a few times. CDR3: CASGRSGGAGLWSQFF. The CDR3 DNA sequence: TGTGCCAGCGGGAGGAGCGGGGGGGCTGGTCTGTGGAGTCAGTTCTTC. J is TRBJ2-1 and V is TRBV27; 10 nucleotides agree with TRBD2. After removal of 8 bases from V and 13 bases from J, the junction contained 20 bases not matched to a gene. The CDR3 contains 16 residues. Looked up from germline, CDR1 is MNHEY and CDR2 is SMNVEV (reference sequence).

This clone was counted a few times. The chain couples TRBV27 to TRBJ2-7, with TRBD2 matching over 9 bases. In germline, CDR1 is MNHEY, CDR2 SMNVEV (reference sequence). This CDR3 is built from 16 residues. The J segment lost 2 bases and the V segment lost 6 bases, leaving 11 bases of the junction unmatched. The CDR3: CASSSSSGGTPYEQYF. In DNA, the CDR3 is TGTGCCAGCAGCTCCTCGAGCGGGGGGACCCCCTACGAGCAGTACTTC.

The V call is TRBV6-2 or TRBV6-3, the J call TRBJ2-1; 9 bases are shared with TRBD1. Germline values: CDR1 MNHEY, CDR2 SVGEGT. The J segment lost 1 base and the V segment lost 6 bases, leaving 4 bases of the junction unmatched. CDR3 size: 15 residues. The CDR3, as DNA: TGTGCCAGCAGCCTACAGGGGGCTTCCTACAATGAGCAGTTCTTC. Its translation: CASSLQGASYNEQFF.

The chain is built from TRBV18 and TRBJ2-4; 9 bases agree with TRBD1. The CDR3 is made up of 15 amino acids. The V segment lost 3 bases and the J segment 8 bases; nucleotides outside the gene matches: 8. Germline CDR1 KGHSH, CDR2 LQKENI. The CDR3 DNA follows: TGTGCCAGCTCACCCTGGACAGGGGATTTCGACATTCAGTACTTC. Amino acid sequence: CASSPWTGDFDIQYF.

The chain uses TRBV15 and TRBJ1-1; 9 bases agree with TRBD1. Germline values: CDR1 LNHNV, CDR2 YYDKDF (reference sequence). The CDR3 runs to 17 residues. The trim removed 0 bases at V and 12 bases at J, leaving 17 bases unmatched. CDR3 protein: CATSRDLGIQGQGSSFF. The CDR3 DNA reads as TGTGCCACCAGCAGAGATTTGGGAATCCAGGGACAGGGAAGTTCTTTCTTT.

This clone was seen just once. The CDR3 protein is CASSSGTPNIQYF. DNA for the CDR3: TGTGCCAGCAGTTCCGGGACACCAAACATTCAGTACTTC. The chain is built from TRBV28 and TRBJ2-4, with a possible D match to TRBD1 (6 bases). CDR3 length: 13 amino acids. Trimming removed 4 bases at V and 6 bases at J, with 10 bases between. Germline values: CDR1 MDHEN, CDR2 SYDVKM.

The genes are TRBV6-5 and TRBJ1-1, with 8 bases fitting TRBD1. V shed 0 bases, J shed 4 bases, and the junction held 4 bases outside the gene matches. Germline-derived CDR1 and CDR2 are MNHEY and SVGAGI. There are 15 residues in the CDR3. For the CDR3, the DNA is TGTGCCAGCAGTTACTCGATAACAGGGGGCACTGAAGCTTTCTTT. This encodes CASSYSITGGTEAFF.

V gene TRBV7-9 combines with J gene TRBJ1-2; D may be TRBD1 (6 bases). The CDR3 spans 15 residues. The germline CDR1 and CDR2 sequences are SEHNR and FQNEAQ (reference sequence). V lost 3 bases and J lost 4, with 15 bases in between. DNA for the CDR3: TGTGCCAGCAGCTTTACAGGGATTCTTGGCTATGGCTACACCTTC. It encodes CASSFTGILGYGYTF. Full variable domain (outside the CDR3, taken from reference TRBV7-9 and TRBJ1-2): DTGVSQNPRHKITKRGQNVTFRCDPISEHNRLYWYRQTLGQGPEFLTYFQNEAQLEKSRLLSDRFSAERPKGSFSTLEIQRTEQGDSAMYLCASSFTGILGYGYTFGSGTRLTVV.

V is TRBV5-1 and J is TRBJ1-4; 12 positions match TRBD1. Trimming took 7 bases from V and 6 from J; bases not matched to a gene: 10. CDR3 length: 16 residues. Per germline, CDR1 SGHRS and CDR2 YFSETQ. DNA for the CDR3: TGCGCCAGCCGGCCGGGACAGGGGGCGCCGTATGAAAAACTGTTTTTT. It specifies CASRPGQGAPYEKLFF.

The chain is built from TRBV4-1 and TRBJ1-3; D uncertain. Trimming pared 4 bases from V and 1 base from J, leaving 20 bases between. In germline, CDR1 is MGHRA, CDR2 YSYEKL. The CDR3 sequence is 18 residues long. The CDR3 region is CASSRKERGPSSGNTIYF. Here the CDR3 DNA reads TGCGCCAGCAGCCGAAAGGAGAGAGGCCCGTCATCTGGAAACACCATATATTTT.

This clone has a count of ten or more. The same CDR3 arises from other DNA sequences in this sample as well. The rearrangement links TRBV30 to TRBJ1-5; 10 bases are shared with TRBD1. The CDR3 consists of 13 residues. Germline CDR1 and CDR2: GTSNPN and SVGIG (reference sequence). Trimming cost V 3 bases and J 4 bases; bases outside gene matches: 0. In DNA, the CDR3 is TGTGCCTGGAGGGGACAGGGGAATCAGCCCCAGCATTTT. Translated: CAWRGQGNQPQHF.

The chain recombines TRBV27 with TRBJ2-2; a weak D match, TRBD2 (5 bases). The CDR3 has 17 amino acids. CDR1 and CDR2 (germline): MNHEY, SMNVEV (reference sequence). Deletions cut 5 bases from V and 4 bases from J, with 20 bases between. The CDR3 DNA sequence: TGTGCCAGCAGTAAGTTGCCGCGAGGGAGTTCCACCGGGGAGCTGTTTTTT. The encoded protein is CASSKLPRGSSTGELFF.

The V call is TRBV23-1, the J call TRBJ2-5; D uncertain. TRBV23-1 is filed as an ORF, its function uncertain. This CDR3 spans 14 amino acids. Trimming stripped 7 bases from V and 1 base from J, with 13 bases between. The CDR3 sequence: CASNSRQIQETQYF. As DNA, the CDR3 is TGCGCCAGCAACTCGCGGCAGATCCAAGAGACCCAGTACTTC.

J is TRBJ1-5 and V is TRBV30; a weak D match, TRBD1 (6 bases). The V end was cut by 0 bases, the J end by 6 bases, with 15 bases between. The CDR3 has 15 residues. Germline loops: CDR1 GTSNPN, CDR2 SVGIG (reference sequence). CDR3 region: CAWSVRGRGAQPQHF. The CDR3, as DNA: TGTGCCTGGAGTGTACGGGGCAGGGGTGCTCAGCCCCAGCATTTT.

The chain employs TRBV2 and TRBJ2-1; 8 nucleotides agree with TRBD1. From germline, CDR1 is SNHLY and CDR2 FYNNEI. The CDR3 is 14 residues long. V dropped 8 bases and J dropped 5; count of bases not matched to a gene: 8. The CDR3 DNA reads TGTGCCAGCCGGGGGACAGGAGGTAACAATGAGCAGTTCTTC. Its protein product is CASRGTGGNNEQFF. The complete variable domain, with remaining parts taken from reference TRBV2 and TRBJ2-1, reads EPEVTQTPSHQVTQMGQEVILRCVPISNHLYFYWYRQILGQKVEFLVSFYNNEISEKSEIFDDQFSVERPDGSNFTLKIRSTKLEDSAMYFCASRGTGGNNEQFFGPGTRLTVL.

The chain carries TRBV24-1 and TRBJ2-1; maybe TRBD2 (5 bases). The V and J ends lost 5 bases and 0 bases respectively, with 7 bases between them. This CDR3 comprises 14 residues. The germline V gene has CDR1 KGHDR and CDR2 SFDVKD. CDR3 DNA sequence: TGTGCCACCAGTGGTACTAGCTCCTACAATGAGCAGTTCTTC. Translation: CATSGTSSYNEQFF.

V usage is TRBV6-4 and J usage is TRBJ1-2; no clear D gene. Trimming removed 2 bases at V and 8 bases at J, with 9 bases between. The CDR3 runs to 12 residues. Germline V gives CDR1 MRHNA, CDR2 SNTAGT. The CDR3 nucleotides are TGTGCCAGCAGTGACGATATTGGCGGCTACACCTTC. Translation gives CASSDDIGGYTF.